These 7 T cell receptor beta chains were all obtained from the same sample, sequenced in a study of blood T cells in healthy people across ages. A second PCR of about 6 to 12 cycles used a sample-barcoded 5' primer and a J-beta primer mix. In TCRdb, the 5' RACE reads were re-called with MiXCR into one record per CDR3 protein. The table shows about 570,000 distinct CDR3 sequences, with about 28% occurring only once. This sample was shared with a second study, whose subject was T cells of mothers and their children.

The sequencing sample was made of blood. Every receptor here comes from a boy younger than 10 in good health.

This clonotype was seen a few times. The rearrangement links TRBV20-1 to TRBJ2-2; 11 positions match TRBD1. Germline assignment: CDR1 DFQATT and CDR2 SNEGSKA (reference sequence). Trimming at V came to 5 bases and at J to 4 bases, leaving 3 bases not matched to a gene. This CDR3 region has 14 residues. The CDR3 sequence is CSAWTGGGTGELFF. CDR3 coding DNA: TGCAGTGCTTGGACAGGGGGCGGCACCGGGGAGCTGTTTTTT.

This clonotype was seen only a few times. The rearrangement links TRBV12-3 or TRBV12-4 to TRBJ2-6; 7 bases align to TRBD1. The ends lost 6 bases at V and 0 bases at J; junction bases unmatched: 2. The CDR3 is 15 amino acids. CDR3 amino acids: CASRSGGSGANVLTF. The DNA for the CDR3 is TGTGCCAGCAGGTCAGGGGGCTCTGGGGCCAACGTCCTGACTTTC.

The V gene is TRBV7-7, the J gene TRBJ2-7; perhaps TRBD2 as D (6 bases). The germline V and J ends were trimmed by 3 bases and 9 bases, with 24 bases remaining between them. This CDR3 is 16 amino acids long. CDR1 is SSHAT and CDR2 is FNYEAQ in the germline V gene (reference sequence). Here the CDR3 DNA reads TGTGCCAGCAGCTTTGCACCGGGACTCAACTGTTCAGGGCAGTACTTC. The encoded protein is CASSFAPGLNCSGQYF.

This clonotype was seen only once. The rearrangement links TRBV12-3 or TRBV12-4 to TRBJ2-3, with a possible D match to TRBD1 (5 bases). The CDR3 is 13 residues long. V lost 4 bases, J lost 6 bases, and 11 bases lay in between. The CDR3 DNA sequence: TGTGCCAGCAGTTCCCCAGGGTCCGATACGCAGTATTTT. Translating gives CASSSPGSDTQYF.

This clonotype was observed a few times. CDR3 sequence (DNA): TGTGCCAGCAGCCCCCGGACCGACCTTAACACTGAAGCTTTCTTT. Translating gives CASSPRTDLNTEAFF. The V call is TRBV9, the J call TRBJ1-1; D gene uncertain. The germline V gene encodes CDR1 SGDLS and CDR2 YYNGEE. This CDR3 spans 15 amino acids. V dropped 4 bases and J dropped 2 bases, with 15 bases sitting between them.

The CDR3 here is CAGRTDDYEQYF. CDR3 DNA: TGTGCCGGGAGGACGGACGACTACGAGCAGTACTTC. The V gene is TRBV2, the J gene TRBJ2-7; D possibly corresponds to TRBD2 (6 bases). In germline, CDR1 is SNHLY, CDR2 FYNNEI. CDR3 size: 12 residues. V was cut by 11 bases and J by 3 bases, with 14 bases left in between.

This clonotype was seen only a few times. This chain joins TRBV3-1 and TRBJ2-7; D is uncertain. There are 14 residues in the CDR3. Germline lookup yields CDR1 LGHDT and CDR2 YNNKEL (reference sequence). V was trimmed by 6 bases and J by 2 bases, leaving 14 bases between them. The CDR3 nucleotides read TGTGCCAGCAGTCATAAGTCTCCTACCTACGAGCAGTACTTC. It encodes CASSHKSPTYEQYF.